A single sample is the source of the 28 T cell receptor beta chains below, sequenced in a study of spatial heterogeneity in lung cancer. Time point in this sample: sample taken at primary tumor resection. Study outcomes and limitations: Tumor mutation counts were tracked by expanded intratumoral alpha and beta TCR counts.

No antigen is known for these receptors. One entry per CDR3 protein results from TCRdb running MiXCR on the 5' RACE reads. The table lists 13,000 or so distinct CDR3 sequences, approximately 4.8% of them singletons. The sequenced sample was lung tumor tissue, obtained at surgery. All receptors come from a male donor with early-stage non-small cell lung cancer.

As for this clonotype: This beta chain lies outside the target of a library built for alpha chains; its clone size means little. The J gene is TRBJ2-5, the V gene TRBV6-2 or TRBV6-3; 10 nucleotides line up with TRBD2. V dropped 2 bases and J dropped 0; count of bases not matched to a gene: 15. Looked up from germline, CDR1 is MNHEY and CDR2 is SVGEGT. The CDR3 runs 20 residues. The CDR3 region is CASSYPSGLAGVLYQETQYF. CDR3 in DNA: TGTGCCAGCAGTTACCCGTCGGGGCTAGCGGGGGTACTGTACCAAGAGACCCAGTACTTC.

Ten or more counts support this clonotype. This beta chain is an unintended read in a library built for alpha chains; its size means little. The chain is built from TRBV20-1 and TRBJ2-7, with a tentative D call TRBD2 (6 bases). This CDR3 contains 14 residues. Trimming removed 0 bases at V and 2 bases at J, with 11 bases between. CDR1 is DFQATT and CDR2 is SNEGSKA in the germline V gene (reference sequence). The CDR3 spells CSARDAGRTYEQYF. The CDR3 DNA reads TGCAGTGCTAGAGATGCGGGACGGACCTACGAGCAGTACTTC.

This clonotype was recorded many times. The library was prepared for alpha chains; this beta chain is a stray read, so its frequency means little. V is TRBV24-1 and J is TRBJ1-3; no clear D. There are 17 residues in the CDR3. The V end was cut by 2 bases, the J end by 0 bases, with 13 bases between. Looked up from germline, CDR1 is KGHDR and CDR2 is SFDVKD. For the CDR3, the DNA is TGTGCCACCAGTGATTGGCCGCCAATAACCTCTGGAAACACCATATATTTT. Translating it yields CATSDWPPITSGNTIYF.

This clonotype has at least ten counts. Because the library targeted alpha chains, this beta chain is an off-target read whose size means little. The chain has TRBV7-9 and TRBJ1-6, with TRBD1 matching 8 bases. The ends lost 5 bases at V and 5 bases at J; junction bases unmatched: 2. Germline V gene sequence: CDR1 SEHNR, CDR2 FQNEAQ (reference sequence). This CDR3 has 14 residues. The CDR3, as DNA: TGTGCCAGCAGCCCGACAGGGGATAATTCACCCCTCCACTTT. Amino acids: CASSPTGDNSPLHF.

This clonotype appeared many times. A library prepared for alpha chains yielded this beta chain as an off-target read; its size is of little meaning. V gene TRBV4-3 combines with J gene TRBJ1-6, with TRBD1 as a possible D gene (5 bases). In germline, CDR1 is LGHNA, CDR2 YSLEER. Trimming pared 3 bases from V and 9 bases from J, leaving 21 bases between. CDR3 length: 17 residues. In DNA, the CDR3 is TGCGCCAGCAGCCATCTCCCCAGGTCCGGGACTGGTTCACCCCTCCACTTT. Amino acid sequence: CASSHLPRSGTGSPLHF.

At least ten counts were recorded for this clonotype. This beta chain came through as a stray read in a library set up for alpha chains, and its size says little. The rearrangement joins TRBV29-1 to TRBJ1-2; D possibly corresponds to TRBD1 (5 bases). The CDR3 consists of 12 residues. The germline V gene has CDR1 SQVTM and CDR2 ANQGSEA. Trimming shortened V by 4 bases and J by 4 bases, and 10 bases separated the two germline ends. CDR3 protein: CSVVDQGYGYTF. CDR3 bases: TGCAGCGTTGTGGACCAGGGCTATGGCTACACCTTC.

This clonotype was seen many times. The library was prepared for alpha chains; this beta chain is a stray read, so its frequency means little. The V gene is TRBV20-1, the J gene TRBJ1-3; TRBD1 matches at 8 bases. This CDR3 is 12 amino acids long. Germline CDR1 is DFQATT and CDR2 is SNEGSKA (reference sequence). J was trimmed by 4 bases and V by 6 bases; bases with no gene match: 2. CDR3 coding DNA: TGCAGTGCCCGGACAGGGGGAAACACCATATATTTT. This translates into CSARTGGNTIYF.

At least ten counts were recorded for this clonotype. The size of this beta chain means little, since it is a stray read in a library made for alpha chains. This chain joins TRBV18 and TRBJ1-4, with D possibly matching TRBD1 (6 bases). The V end lost 4 bases, the J end lost 2 bases, and 11 bases lay between the germline ends. CDR3 length equals 15 residues. The germline V gene has CDR1 KGHSH and CDR2 LQKENI. The chain's CDR3 is CASSQDRPTNEKLFF. The CDR3 DNA sequence: TGTGCCAGCTCACAAGACAGGCCCACTAATGAAAAACTGTTTTTT.

This clonotype was counted at least ten times. Compared with germline, one end of the junction differs, possibly owing to a read error. The size of this beta chain means little, since it is a stray read in a library made for alpha chains. This chain links TRBV15 with TRBJ2-3, with 7 bases that match TRBD1. The CDR3 has 15 amino acids. CDR1 and CDR2 (germline): LNHNV, YYDKDF (reference sequence). CDR3 coding DNA: TGTGTCACCAGCAGGTGGGACAGACCCACAGATACGCAGTATTTT. The encoded protein is CVTSRWDRPTDTQYF.

This clonotype has ten or more counts. The library was designed around alpha chains, so this beta chain is a stray read whose abundance carries little weight. The J gene is TRBJ2-7, the V gene TRBV4-3; 7 bases line up with TRBD1. Trimming took 3 bases from V and 0 from J; bases not matched to a gene: 5. The CDR3 length is 15 residues. The germline V gene has CDR1 LGHNA and CDR2 YSLEER. CDR3 in amino acids: CASSQGWTGSYEQYF. CDR3 nucleotide sequence: TGCGCCAGCAGCCAGGGTTGGACAGGCTCCTACGAGCAGTACTTC.

This clonotype was recorded many times. This beta chain came through as a stray read in a library set up for alpha chains, and its size says little. The chain uses TRBV7-2 and TRBJ2-5; D remains ambiguous. The germline gives CDR1 SGHTA, CDR2 FQGNSA. V lost 1 base to trimming and J lost 2 bases, with 8 bases between them. This CDR3 is built from 14 residues. Here the CDR3 DNA reads TGTGCCAGCAGCTTAGTCATGAGACAAGAGACCCAGTACTTC. It encodes CASSLVMRQETQYF.

This clonotype was counted many times. This beta chain represents an off-target read in a library built for alpha chains; its size is of limited meaning. J is TRBJ2-1 and V is TRBV20-1; maybe TRBD1 (6 bases). The CDR3 runs 15 residues. Trimming removed 2 bases from V and 7 bases from J, with 18 bases in between. Germline V gene lookup returns CDR1 DFQATT and CDR2 SNEGSKA (reference sequence). CDR3: CSARFSDSSGNEQFF. DNA of the CDR3: TGCAGTGCTAGATTCTCGGACAGTTCTGGGAATGAGCAGTTCTTC.

Relative to its sample, this clonotype is medium-sized. Since the library was made to target alpha chains, this beta chain is a stray read and its abundance is not meaningful. The V call is TRBV7-2, the J call TRBJ2-1; D perhaps matches TRBD1 (6 bases). The CDR3 extends over 15 amino acids. V lost 3 bases to trimming and J lost 3 bases, with 12 bases between them. Germline assignment: CDR1 SGHTA and CDR2 FQGNSA. The DNA for the CDR3 is TGTGCCAGCAGCTTTTCAGGGGCCAACTACAATGAGCAGTTCTTC. Protein: CASSFSGANYNEQFF.

This clonotype is termed medium-sized (0.01 to 0.1%). This beta chain came through as a stray read in a library set up for alpha chains, and its size says little. The chain carries TRBV5-1 and TRBJ2-2; possible D gene TRBD2, 5 bases. Trimming cost V 0 bases and J 4 bases, with 13 bases left between them. The length of the CDR3 is 16 residues. Per the germline V gene, CDR1 is SGHRS and CDR2 is YFSETQ. CDR3 nucleotides: TGCGCCAGCAGCTTGGTTTCGCCGGCGGGCACCGGGGAGCTGTTTTTT. It encodes CASSLVSPAGTGELFF.

In the case of this clonotype: Since the library was made to target alpha chains, this beta chain is a stray read and its abundance is not meaningful. This chain joins TRBV29-1 and TRBJ1-2; D is perhaps TRBD1 (5 bases). Germline CDR1 is SQVTM and CDR2 is ANQGSEA. Deletions cut 3 bases from V and 7 bases from J, with 12 bases between. The length of the CDR3 is 12 residues. The CDR3 region has the DNA TGCAGCGTTGACCGGGACCACTCTGGCTACACCTTC. Translation gives CSVDRDHSGYTF. Based on the CDR3 plus reference TRBV29-1 and TRBJ1-2, the full variable domain is SAVISQKPSRDICQRGTSLTIQCQVDSQVTMMFWYRQQPGQSLTLIATANQGSEATYESGFVIDKFPISRPNLTFSTLTVSNMSPEDSSIYLCSVDRDHSGYTFGSGTRLTVV.

This clonotype was recorded at least ten times. This beta chain slipped into a library made for alpha chains as a stray read, so its size is not meaningful. The gene calls are TRBV6-6 and TRBJ1-1; perhaps TRBD1 as D (6 bases). V dropped 8 bases and J dropped 3 bases, with 13 bases sitting between them. Germline CDR1 and CDR2: MNHNY and SVGAGI (reference sequence). The CDR3 length is 13 residues. Here the CDR3 reads CASLGGLDTEAFF. In DNA, the CDR3 is TGTGCCAGCTTAGGGGGGCTGGACACTGAAGCTTTCTTT.

This clonotype was counted ten times or more. A library made for alpha chains picked up this beta chain off target, so its size means little. The chain links TRBV12-3 or TRBV12-4 to TRBJ2-5; the D is unclear. With 3 bases removed from V and 10 bases from J, the gap between germline ends came to 12 bases. CDR3 size: 12 residues. This CDR3 reads CASSFRVSGQYF. The CDR3 DNA is TGTGCCAGCAGTTTTAGGGTTTCGGGCCAGTACTTC.

In this sample, this clonotype turned up many times. This beta chain slipped into a library made for alpha chains as a stray read, so its size is not meaningful. V usage is TRBV28 and J usage is TRBJ2-7; 7 bases agree with TRBD1. CDR3 length: 15 amino acids. Germline V gives CDR1 MDHEN, CDR2 SYDVKM. The trim removed 5 bases at V and 2 bases at J, leaving 9 bases unmatched. CDR3 in amino acids: CASSLTATGTYEQYF. The CDR3 DNA reads TGTGCCAGCAGTCTAACCGCGACAGGGACCTACGAGCAGTACTTC.

Only a few counts were recorded for this clonotype. This beta chain represents an off-target read in a library built for alpha chains; its size is of limited meaning. The chain is built from TRBV20-1 and TRBJ1-2; no clear D. Germline CDR1 DFQATT, CDR2 SNEGSKA (reference sequence). This CDR3 comprises 13 residues. V gave up 3 bases and J gave up 3 bases, with 11 bases separating them. In DNA form, the CDR3 reads TGCAGTGCTAGTTCGGGCGTCGACTATGGCTACACCTTC. Translating it yields CSASSGVDYGYTF.

This clonotype was seen at least ten times. The size of this beta chain means little, since it is a stray read in a library made for alpha chains. This chain links TRBV20-1 with TRBJ2-5; D is possibly TRBD1 or TRBD2 (6 bases each). Germline V gives CDR1 DFQATT, CDR2 SNEGSKA (reference sequence). The CDR3 runs 14 residues. V lost 0 bases to trimming and J lost 2 bases, with 10 bases between them. The CDR3 loop is CSARDGGTQETQYF. The CDR3 DNA sequence: TGCAGTGCTAGAGATGGGGGGACACAAGAGACCCAGTACTTC.

In its sample, this clonotype ranks as large. This beta chain turned up in a library designed for alpha chains; as an off-target read, its abundance says little. CDR3 nucleotides: TGTGCCATCAGTGAGTCTTCCTACGAGCAGTACTTC. It yields the protein CAISESSYEQYF. The gene calls are TRBV10-3 and TRBJ2-7; no clear D. The V gene lost 0 bases and the J gene lost 1 base, with 1 base spanning the gap. The CDR3 loop spans 12 amino acids. The germline CDR1 and CDR2 sequences are ENHRY and SYGVKD.

This clonotype was counted a single time. Being off target in a library aimed at alpha chains, this beta chain has a size of little meaning. The chain combines TRBV6-1 with TRBJ1-2; D gene ambiguous. The CDR3 contains 11 residues. Deletions cut 8 bases from V and 6 bases from J, with 10 bases between. Germline CDR1 is MNHNS and CDR2 is SASEGT. DNA for the CDR3: TGTGCCAGCCGTCAACCCGATGGCTACACCTTC. Translated, it gives CASRQPDGYTF.

In regard to this clonotype: The library was prepared for alpha chains; this beta chain is a stray read, so its frequency means little. The CDR3 spells CASSPGQGAGTDTQYF. Here the CDR3 DNA reads TGTGCCAGCAGCCCCGGGCAGGGGGCTGGCACAGATACGCAGTATTTT. The genes are TRBV5-4 and TRBJ2-3, with TRBD1 identical over 8 bases. The V gene end was trimmed by 4 bases and the J gene end by 1 base; junction bases not matched to a gene: 8. Germline V gene data show CDR1 as SGHNT and CDR2 as YYREEE (reference sequence). The CDR3 sequence is 16 residues long.

At least ten counts were recorded for this clonotype. Because this beta chain is a stray read in a library intended to capture alpha chains, its abundance should not be given much weight. The chain uses TRBV9 and TRBJ2-3; 9 bases match TRBD2. This CDR3 region has 15 residues. Losses at the gene ends were 4 bases for V and 2 bases for J; bases not matched to a gene: 5. The germline V gene encodes CDR1 SGDLS and CDR2 YYNGEE. In DNA, the CDR3 is TGTGCCAGCAGCCCCCGCGGGGGGGCCACAGATACGCAGTATTTT. Translating gives CASSPRGGATDTQYF.

Note on this clonotype: Given a much more abundant clone one base away, this may be a read error. This beta chain turned up in a library designed for alpha chains; as an off-target read, its abundance says little. The chain links TRBV2 to TRBJ2-7; D is undetermined. Germline CDR1 reads SNHLY; CDR2 reads FYNNEI. The CDR3 covers 14 residues. DNA for the CDR3: TGTGCCAGCTTAGGGCTGATAACCTCCTACAAGCAGTACTTC. Translation gives CASLGLITSYKQYF.

This clonotype was seen more than once but under ten times. This beta chain is an off-target read within a library intended for alpha chains, so its frequency means little. The chain uses TRBV3-1 and TRBJ2-7; 7 bases agree with TRBD2. The germline gives CDR1 LGHDT, CDR2 YNNKEL (reference sequence). The CDR3 extends over 14 amino acids. The ends lost 1 base at V and 2 bases at J; junction bases unmatched: 2. The CDR3 protein is CASSQASGAYEQYF. In DNA form, the CDR3 reads TGTGCCAGCAGCCAAGCCAGCGGGGCCTACGAGCAGTACTTC.

As regards this clonotype: This beta chain lies outside the target of a library built for alpha chains; its clone size means little. The rearrangement uses TRBV4-3 and TRBJ2-4, with no clear D. This CDR3 is built from 17 residues. Per germline, CDR1 LGHNA and CDR2 YSLEER. Trimming shortened V by 0 bases and J by 0 bases, and 12 bases separated the two germline ends. The CDR3 protein is CASSQELGQLAKNIQYF. The CDR3 DNA reads as TGCGCCAGCAGCCAAGAATTAGGGCAGCTAGCCAAAAACATTCAGTACTTC.

About this clonotype: Since the library was made to target alpha chains, this beta chain is a stray read and its abundance is not meaningful. The chain links TRBV6-2 or TRBV6-3 to TRBJ1-2; 7 positions agree with TRBD1. The germline gives CDR1 MNHEY, CDR2 SVGEGT. This CDR3 is 13 amino acids long. The V segment lost 11 bases and the J segment 2 bases; nucleotides outside the gene matches: 8. The CDR3 sequence: CAARQGRNYGYTF. The CDR3, as DNA: TGTGCCGCACGACAGGGCCGGAACTATGGCTACACCTTC.